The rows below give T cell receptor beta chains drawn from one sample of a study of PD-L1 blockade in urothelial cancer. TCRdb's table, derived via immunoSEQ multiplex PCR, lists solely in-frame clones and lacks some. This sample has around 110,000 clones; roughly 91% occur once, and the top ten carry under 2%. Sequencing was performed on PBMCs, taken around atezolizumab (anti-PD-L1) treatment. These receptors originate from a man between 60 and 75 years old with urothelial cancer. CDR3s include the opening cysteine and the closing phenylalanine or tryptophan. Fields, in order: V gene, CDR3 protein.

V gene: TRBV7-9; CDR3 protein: CASSLVGTLNYEQYF
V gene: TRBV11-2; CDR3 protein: CASRTGDEKLFF
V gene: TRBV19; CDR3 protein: CASSSSGTSAYNEQFF
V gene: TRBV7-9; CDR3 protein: CASSSTSTPNEQFF
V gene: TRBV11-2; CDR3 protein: CASSQQGRATQYF
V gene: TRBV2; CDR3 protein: CASSPQGASSETQYF
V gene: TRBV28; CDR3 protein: CASSGTTNYGYTF
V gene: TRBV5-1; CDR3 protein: CASSLRGSTEAFF
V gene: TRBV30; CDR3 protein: CAWSGVGGPETQYF
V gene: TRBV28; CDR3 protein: CASSLGGEVNEKLFF
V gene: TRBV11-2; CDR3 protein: CASSLVGQGDYGYTF
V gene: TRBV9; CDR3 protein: CASSVGLAGPNEQFF
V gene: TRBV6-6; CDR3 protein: CASSYPGLAYNEQFF
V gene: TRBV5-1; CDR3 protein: CATSEGVGSTDTQYF
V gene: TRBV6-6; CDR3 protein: CASSYSSRLETGELFF